Each of the 15 T cell receptor beta chains below was sequenced from the same sample in a study of shared clonotypes between healthy human individuals. Libraries were prepared by immunoSEQ multiplex PCR; TCRdb keeps only in-frame clonotypes and omits some of them. The sample holds approximately 2,000,000 clones, less than 95% seen once. The sequenced sample was naive CD4+ T cells from PBMCs. Regarding subset: CD45RA+ positively selected. Every receptor here comes from a man between 18 and 35 years old in good health. Some clones in this sample may be carry-over from other donors' samples.

This clone was found once. The rearrangement links TRBV19 to TRBJ2-2, with D possibly TRBD2 on 6 matching bases. Germline values: CDR1 LNHDA, CDR2 SQIVND (reference sequence). The CDR3 runs 15 residues. Trimming left V 11 bases short and J 5 bases short, with 21 bases between. In nucleotides, the CDR3 is TGTGCCTCCTCGGGGGTCAACCTTGGGACCGGGGAGCTGTTTTTT. This encodes CASSGVNLGTGELFF.

This chain joins TRBV28 and TRBJ1-5, with D tentatively TRBD1 (5 bases). This CDR3 is 13 amino acids long. Germline CDR1 and CDR2: MDHEN and SYDVKM. Trimming shortened V by 5 bases and J by 5 bases, and 10 bases separated the two germline ends. The CDR3 loop is CASSRGTDQPQHF. CDR3 DNA sequence: TGTGCCAGCAGTCGGGGGACGGATCAGCCCCAGCATTTT.

J is TRBJ2-7 and V is TRBV7-8, with a tentative D call TRBD1 (6 bases). V lost 5 bases to trimming and J lost 4 bases, with 15 bases between them. The CDR3 is made up of 14 amino acids. Germline CDR1 and CDR2: SGHVS and FQNEAQ. The CDR3 region is CASSPRQGKYEQYF. In nucleotides, the CDR3 is TGTGCCAGCAGCCCCCGGCAGGGGAAATACGAGCAGTACTTC. Drawing the rest from reference TRBV7-8 and TRBJ2-7, the complete variable domain is GAGVSQSPRYKVAKRGQDVALRCDPISGHVSLFWYQQALGQGPEFLTYFQNEAQLDKSGLPSDRFFAERPEGSVSTLKIQRTQQEDSAVYLCASSPRQGKYEQYFGPGTRLTVT.

The chain carries TRBV28 and TRBJ1-1; weak D call: TRBD1 (5 bases). Trimming removed 4 bases from V and 1 base from J, with 22 bases in between. CDR1 and CDR2 from the germline V gene are MDHEN and SYDVKM. The CDR3 sequence is 18 residues long. The CDR3 loop reads CASSSGIGLIRRNTEAFF. The CDR3 DNA sequence: TGTGCCAGCAGTTCAGGGATTGGGCTAATCCGGAGGAACACTGAAGCTTTCTTT.

The chain links TRBV28 to TRBJ1-5; 8 bases agree with TRBD1. Germline V gene sequence: CDR1 MDHEN, CDR2 SYDVKM. CDR3 size: 15 residues. V lost 5 bases and J lost 7; bases outside the gene matches: 10. CDR3 residues: CASSPPAGGGQPQHF. CDR3 DNA: TGTGCCAGCAGTCCCCCGGCAGGGGGCGGGCAGCCCCAGCATTTT.

The gene calls are TRBV9 and TRBJ2-5; TRBD2 is a possible D gene (5 bases). Trimming shortened V by 0 bases and J by 2 bases, and 11 bases separated the two germline ends. The CDR3 contains 15 residues. Germline CDR1 is SGDLS and CDR2 is YYNGEE. The CDR3 region is CASSVARGEQETQYF. The CDR3 DNA reads TGTGCCAGCAGCGTAGCTCGGGGAGAGCAAGAGACCCAGTACTTC. Based on the CDR3 plus reference TRBV9 and TRBJ2-5, the full variable domain is DSGVTQTPKHLITATGQRVTLRCSPRSGDLSVYWYQQSLDQGLQFLIQYYNGEERAKGNILERFSAQQFPDLHSELNLSSLELGDSALYFCASSVARGEQETQYFGPGTRLLVL.

The chain joins TRBV29-1 to TRBJ2-5; D perhaps matches TRBD2 (6 bases). The germline V and J ends were trimmed by 4 bases and 1 base, with 10 bases remaining between them. The CDR3 consists of 13 residues. The germline CDR1 and CDR2 sequences are SQVTM and ANQGSEA. The CDR3 loop is CSVGIAVQETQYF. CDR3 DNA: TGCAGCGTTGGGATAGCGGTCCAAGAGACCCAGTACTTC.

This chain links TRBV5-1 with TRBJ1-5; D remains unclear. Trimming stripped 1 base from V and 3 bases from J, with 11 bases between. CDR1 is SGHRS, CDR2 YFSETQ, per germline. CDR3 length: 15 amino acids. The CDR3 sequence is CASSLIAGNNQPQHF. As DNA, the CDR3 is TGCGCCAGCAGCTTGATCGCAGGAAACAATCAGCCCCAGCATTTT.

The DNA of the CDR3 is TGTGCCAGCAGCCCCACTAGCGCCGAAATCGGGTACGAGCAGTACTTC. Translation gives CASSPTSAEIGYEQYF. The chain recombines TRBV7-9 with TRBJ2-7, with 7 nucleotides matching TRBD2. The CDR3 is 16 amino acids. Germline CDR1 reads SEHNR; CDR2 reads FQNEAQ (reference sequence). The trim removed 5 bases at V and 4 bases at J, leaving 14 bases unmatched.

The V call is TRBV9, the J call TRBJ2-3, with a possible D match to TRBD2 (6 bases). Per germline, CDR1 SGDLS and CDR2 YYNGEE. Trimming took off 4 bases at V and 1 base at J, with 10 bases between the two ends. The CDR3 has 14 amino acids. CDR3 nucleotides: TGTGCCAGCAGCACGCGGGACCGCACAGATACGCAGTATTTT. This codes for CASSTRDRTDTQYF.

This chain uses TRBV27 with TRBJ2-7, with 8 bases that match TRBD2. The ends lost 0 bases at V and 7 bases at J; junction bases unmatched: 11. This CDR3 comprises 16 residues. Germline V gene sequence: CDR1 MNHEY, CDR2 SMNVEV (reference sequence). The CDR3 sequence is CASSLSRGGGIREQYF. CDR3 sequence (DNA): TGTGCCAGCAGTTTATCGAGGGGCGGGGGGATTAGGGAGCAGTACTTC.

This clone was counted ten times or more. The rearrangement links TRBV6-1 to TRBJ2-1; D is perhaps TRBD1 (6 bases). The germline V gene encodes CDR1 MNHNS and CDR2 SASEGT. V was trimmed by 6 bases and J by 4 bases, leaving 13 bases between them. The CDR3 length is 14 residues. CDR3 region: CASSARQAYNEQFF. The DNA of the CDR3 is TGTGCCAGCAGCGCCCGACAGGCGTACAATGAGCAGTTCTTC.

The rearrangement joins TRBV2 to TRBJ2-3, with D tentatively TRBD2 (6 bases). The V gene lost 4 bases and the J gene lost 9 bases, with 8 bases spanning the gap. The CDR3 is 11 amino acids. The germline V gene encodes CDR1 SNHLY and CDR2 FYNNEI. CDR3 sequence (DNA): TGTGCCAGCAGTGGGGGGAGGACGCAGTATTTT. It encodes CASSGGRTQYF.

The J gene is TRBJ1-5, the V gene TRBV27, with D possibly TRBD1 on 5 matching bases. There are 15 residues in the CDR3. Germline V lookup: CDR1 MNHEY, CDR2 SMNVEV (reference sequence). Trimming took off 5 bases at V and 7 bases at J, with 18 bases between the two ends. In DNA, the CDR3 is TGTGCCAGCAGTAAAGAAGCGGGGCTAGGGCAGCCCCAGCATTTT. This gives the protein CASSKEAGLGQPQHF.

This clone has only one observation. The chain employs TRBV28 and TRBJ2-7; no clear D gene. The CDR3 is 17 amino acids. Deletions cut 4 bases from V and 4 bases from J, with 23 bases between. Germline V gives CDR1 MDHEN, CDR2 SYDVKM. The CDR3 region has the DNA TGTGCCAGCAGTTCCACGATCAAACTCGGGCCGCAATACGAGCAGTACTTC. Amino acids: CASSSTIKLGPQYEQYF.